The 20 T cell receptor beta chains below come from one sample, sequenced in a study of post-analysis software for immune sequencing data. General study findings and limits: About 5 TRBV segments occurring more often in patients than controls included TRBV5-6, TRBV5-1 and TRBV20-1.

Researchers reported that TCR beta cDNA libraries carried unique molecular identifiers. TCRdb independently ran MiXCR on the PCR reads; one entry per CDR3 protein. Of some 800,000 distinct CDR3 sequences listed, about half were seen once; the top ten hold approximately 5%. For these receptors, no antigen is known. Input material: blood. The receptors were gathered from a girl under 18 with multiple sclerosis.

This clonotype was found once. The chain carries TRBV20-1 and TRBJ2-1; D possibly corresponds to TRBD2 (6 bases). The V end lost 2 bases, the J end lost 10 bases, and 18 bases lay between the germline ends. Germline CDR1 DFQATT, CDR2 SNEGSKA (reference sequence). The CDR3 is 14 residues long. The CDR3, as DNA: TGCAGTGCTAGAACGGGAGAGGGAACCTACGAGCAGTTCTTC. It translates to CSARTGEGTYEQFF.

The J gene is TRBJ2-1, the V gene TRBV6-1, with 12 nucleotides matching TRBD2. The CDR3 runs 22 residues. The germline V gene has CDR1 MNHNS and CDR2 SASEGT. J lost 6 bases, V lost 11 bases, and 32 bases had no gene match. CDR3 in amino acids: CAGGARDGGFLAGGPSPNEQFF. In DNA, the CDR3 is TGTGCCGGCGGCGCCCGGGACGGCGGGTTTCTAGCGGGAGGGCCCTCGCCCAATGAGCAGTTCTTC.

The chain employs TRBV7-2 and TRBJ2-1, with D perhaps TRBD1 (6 bases). The CDR3 loop spans 14 amino acids. The V gene lost 7 bases and the J gene lost 2 bases, with 12 bases spanning the gap. Germline CDR1 SGHTA, CDR2 FQGNSA. Here the CDR3 reads CASTLGGPYNEQFF. CDR3 nucleotide sequence: TGTGCCAGCACCCTAGGGGGTCCCTACAATGAGCAGTTCTTC. The entire variable domain, with the rest obtained from reference TRBV7-2 and TRBJ2-1, is as follows: GAGVSQSPSNKVTEKGKDVELRCDPISGHTALYWYRQSLGQGLEFLIYFQGNSAPDKSGLPSDRFSAERTGGSVSTLTIQRTQQEDSAVYLCASTLGGPYNEQFFGPGTRLTVL.

The chain has TRBV27 and TRBJ2-7, with TRBD2 as a possible D gene (5 bases). V lost 6 bases and J 0 bases, leaving 15 bases between the germline ends. Germline loops: CDR1 MNHEY, CDR2 SMNVEV (reference sequence). The CDR3 contains 15 residues. CDR3 coding DNA: TGTGCCAGCAGGCCACAGACTACCTTCTCCTACGAGCAGTACTTC. The encoded protein is CASRPQTTFSYEQYF.

V is TRBV20-1 and J is TRBJ2-1; no firm D call. The CDR3 loop spans 12 amino acids. Deletions cut 3 bases from V and 9 bases from J, with 12 bases between. Germline loops: CDR1 DFQATT, CDR2 SNEGSKA (reference sequence). The CDR3 coding sequence is TGCAGTGCTAGGGTGCGTGTTGGTGAGCAGTTCTTC. Translating gives CSARVRVGEQFF.

This chain connects TRBV6-2 or TRBV6-3 to TRBJ2-1; 7 bases match TRBD2. V trimming: 3 bases; J trimming: 8 bases; junction bases outside the gene matches: 7. The CDR3 length is 14 residues. Germline V gives CDR1 MNHEY, CDR2 SVGEGT. The CDR3 DNA reads TGTGCCAGCAGTTATCTGGCGGGAGAAGATGAGCAGTTCTTC. Its translation is CASSYLAGEDEQFF.

The sample holds a few counts of this clonotype. Compared with germline, one end of the junction differs, possibly owing to a read error. The genes are TRBV7-2 and TRBJ2-7; 8 bases fit TRBD2. The J call is uncertain, as TRBJ2-5 better fits the DNA end. The germline V gene has CDR1 SGHTA and CDR2 FQGNSA. The CDR3 totals 16 residues. The CDR3 is CASTLVSGSRGETQYF. In nucleotides, the CDR3 is TGTGCCAGCACCTTAGTGAGCGGGAGTCGAGGAGAGACCCAGTACTTC.

The sample holds a few counts of this clonotype. The V and J genes are TRBV12-3 or TRBV12-4 and TRBJ2-1, with D uncertain. The length of the CDR3 is 14 residues. The V and J ends lost 3 bases and 2 bases respectively, with 8 bases between them. Here the CDR3 reads CASSLRGPYNEQFF. The CDR3 DNA sequence: TGTGCCAGCAGTTTGCGCGGACCCTACAATGAGCAGTTCTTC.

This chain joins TRBV4-3 and TRBJ2-7; D is possibly TRBD2 (6 bases). This CDR3 has 17 residues. V was trimmed by 1 base and J by 2 bases, leaving 18 bases between them. Germline values: CDR1 LGHNA, CDR2 YSLEER. The CDR3 nucleotides read TGCGCCAGCAGCCAAGCCACCTTAACGGGGAGGACCTACGAGCAGTACTTC. Its protein is CASSQATLTGRTYEQYF.

The chain uses TRBV4-3 and TRBJ2-1, with TRBD2 identical over 10 bases. Unmatched junction bases numbered 13, after V lost 0 bases and J lost 5 bases. Germline V gene sequence: CDR1 LGHNA, CDR2 YSLEER. This CDR3 contains 19 residues. CDR3 loop: CASSQDPAFGSGRHNEQFF. DNA for the CDR3: TGCGCCAGCAGCCAAGATCCGGCGTTCGGTAGCGGGAGGCACAATGAGCAGTTCTTC.

This chain links TRBV6-5 with TRBJ2-1; no reliable D call. The CDR3 has 10 residues. Germline-derived CDR1 and CDR2 are MNHEY and SVGAGI. V lost 6 bases and J lost 9, with 6 bases in between. Here the CDR3 DNA reads TGTGCCAGCAGGATTAGTGAGCAGTTCTTC. This sequence encodes CASRISEQFF.

This clonotype was picked up a small number of times. The V call is TRBV20-1, the J call TRBJ2-7; 8 bases line up with TRBD2. CDR1 DFQATT and CDR2 SNEGSKA come from the germline V gene (reference sequence). V shed 5 bases and J 5 bases; nucleotides not matched to a gene: 5. The CDR3 consists of 12 residues. The CDR3 DNA sequence: TGCAGTGCTTTCCGGGGGGGAAACGAGCAGTACTTC. Translating gives CSAFRGGNEQYF.

This clonotype was observed a few times. At one boundary the junction diverges from the germline segment, which might be a read error. The chain joins TRBV6-5 to TRBJ1-2; D is undetermined. Germline CDR1 reads MNHEY; CDR2 reads SVGAGI. The CDR3 sequence is 13 residues long. The CDR3 is CAGRPGGLIGYTF. CDR3 in DNA: TGTGCCGGCAGGCCCGGAGGACTGATAGGCTACACCTTC.

The V and J genes are TRBV3-1 and TRBJ2-7, with D unclear. The germline gives CDR1 LGHDT, CDR2 YNNKEL (reference sequence). V gave up 4 bases and J gave up 4 bases, with 11 bases separating them. This CDR3 has 13 residues. This CDR3 is CASSRETDYEQYF. CDR3 nucleotide sequence: TGTGCCAGCAGCCGAGAAACAGATTACGAGCAGTACTTC.

The CDR3 nucleotides are TGTGCCAGCCGGGGGATCAAACCGTACTTC. Its protein product is CASRGIKPYF. The V call is TRBV2, the J call TRBJ2-4; a weak D match, TRBD2 (6 bases). The V and J ends lost 8 bases and 15 bases respectively, with 14 bases between them. This CDR3 comprises 10 residues. The V gene's germline CDR1 is SNHLY and CDR2 FYNNEI.

This chain uses TRBV2 with TRBJ1-1; D possibly corresponds to TRBD1 (6 bases). The germline V gene has CDR1 SNHLY and CDR2 FYNNEI. CDR3 length equals 14 residues. Trimming took 7 bases from V and 3 from J, leaving 15 bases between them. The CDR3 DNA reads as TGTGCCAGCATGCCAGGGGCTAGGGACACTGAAGCTTTCTTT. It is translated as CASMPGARDTEAFF.

V is TRBV9 and J is TRBJ2-1, with a weak D call TRBD1 (5 bases). The J call may be in error: the DNA end matches TRBJ2-7 better. The CDR3 length is 16 residues. Germline V CDR1 and CDR2: SGDLS, YYNGEE. The CDR3 is CASSAYLAGIYNEQYF. CDR3 bases: TGTGCCAGCAGCGCCTATCTCGCAGGGATCTACAATGAGCAGTACTTC.

This clonotype appeared a few times. The chain links TRBV15 to TRBJ2-7; possibly TRBD1 for D (7 bases). The V and J ends lost 8 bases and 2 bases respectively, with 13 bases between them. Germline V gives CDR1 LNHNV, CDR2 YYDKDF (reference sequence). The CDR3 consists of 13 residues. The CDR3 DNA sequence: TGTGCCACCGGGGGGACAGAAACCTACGAGCAGTACTTC. Its protein is CATGGTETYEQYF.

The chain joins TRBV18 to TRBJ2-6, with D possibly matching TRBD1 (5 bases). This CDR3 is 18 amino acids long. Germline CDR1 KGHSH, CDR2 LQKENI. The V end lost 3 bases, the J end lost 0 bases, and 15 bases lay between the germline ends. The CDR3 sequence is CASSPGGADVSGANVLTF. Here the CDR3 DNA reads TGTGCCAGCTCACCCGGTGGGGCGGATGTCTCTGGGGCCAACGTCCTGACTTTC.

About this clonotype itself: The germline gene is not matched at one end of the junction; a read error may be the cause. The chain has TRBV20-1 and TRBJ2-1; D is perhaps TRBD1 or TRBD2 (5 bases each). CDR3 length: 18 residues. Looked up from germline, CDR1 is DFQATT and CDR2 is SNEGSKA (reference sequence). CDR3 amino acids: CSARDGLGTRGSYNEQFF. CDR3 coding DNA: TGCAGTGCTAGAGATGGTTTGGGGACCCGCGGGTCCTACAATGAGCAGTTCTTT.